These 14 T cell receptor beta chains were sequenced from one sample in a study of regulatory T cells in long-lasting Graves disease listed by TCRdb under 2021. This specimen's time point label, interpreted: persistent/refractory GD, antithyroid drugs over 5 years with positive TRAb. For both TCR sequencing and RNA sequencing, RNA was extracted from PBMCs using TRIzol. Library preparation employed multiplex PCR. The sequencing machine was an Illumina HiSeq 4000. TCR beta libraries were built with iRepertoire HTBI primers and Arm-PCR amplification of CDR3 regions. TCRdb trimmed public reads at Q25 via fastp, called clones via MiXCR and kept in-frame beta chains. Duplicate CDR3 protein sequences are folded into a single record with the most common DNA and genes. For this sample the table gives some 300,000 distinct CDR3 sequences, of which roughly a fifth were detected only once. Jointly, the top ten make up 45% to 70% of the sample.

Sequencing used peripheral blood mononuclear cells (PBMCs), obtained when the disease was refractory, from a patient treated with antithyroid drugs. These receptors all stem from a female donor with Graves disease.

The chain links TRBV18 to TRBJ2-1; a possible D gene is TRBD2 (5 bases). Germline V lookup: CDR1 KGHSH, CDR2 LQKENI. The germline V and J ends were trimmed by 6 bases and 3 bases, with 12 bases remaining between them. The CDR3 spans 14 residues. In DNA, the CDR3 is TGTGCCAGCTCTCCGCAAGAGGGCTACAATGAGCAGTTCTTC. Translation: CASSPQEGYNEQFF.

The chain links TRBV20-1 to TRBJ2-7; 10 positions match TRBD2. This CDR3 comprises 16 residues. V lost 0 bases and J lost 6; bases outside the gene matches: 11. Germline CDR1 and CDR2: DFQATT and SNEGSKA (reference sequence). CDR3 loop: CSARDEFSSGRIEQYF. The CDR3 region has the DNA TGCAGTGCTAGAGACGAATTCTCTAGCGGGAGAATCGAGCAGTACTTC.

The CDR3: CASSENLFGGGEQYF. The CDR3 region has the DNA TGTGCCAGCAGTGAAAATTTATTCGGGGGCGGGGAGCAGTACTTC. The rearrangement uses TRBV25-1 and TRBJ2-7, with D perhaps assigned TRBD1 or TRBD2 (6 bases each). Between the trimmed V and J ends, which lost 2 bases and 7 bases, there was a span of 18 bases. The CDR3 length is 15 residues. The germline V gene has CDR1 MGHDK and CDR2 SYGVNS.

The rearrangement joins TRBV29-1 to TRBJ1-1; D might be TRBD1 (6 bases). V shed 5 bases and J shed 2 bases, with 18 bases lying between them. CDR3 size: 15 residues. Germline V gives CDR1 SQVTM, CDR2 ANQGSEA. The CDR3, as DNA: TGCAGCGTTAGGCCCCCGCCAGGGGCTAACACTGAAGCTTTCTTT. This encodes CSVRPPPGANTEAFF.

The sample holds many counts of this clonotype. The rearrangement uses TRBV12-3 or TRBV12-4 and TRBJ1-5; weak D call: TRBD1 (6 bases). The CDR3 has 14 residues. Trimming took off 2 bases at V and 5 bases at J, with 10 bases between the two ends. This CDR3 is CASSLWGAHQPQHF. Written as DNA, the CDR3 is TGTGCCAGCAGTTTATGGGGGGCCCATCAGCCCCAGCATTTT.

This clonotype has more than one count but fewer than ten. Its ends do not fully match the called genes, so a read error is possible. V gene TRBV6-6 combines with J gene TRBJ1-5; possibly TRBD1 for D (5 bases). From germline, CDR1 is MNHNY and CDR2 SVGAGI (reference sequence). This CDR3 has 15 residues. The CDR3 nucleotides are TGTGCCAGCAATTACTCGGGGGGGGGCAATCAGCCCCAGCATTTT. The encoded protein is CASNYSGGGNQPQHF.

Regarding this clonotype: Possible read error: a much larger clone is one base away. The chain combines TRBV3-1 with TRBJ2-7; 11 bases match TRBD1. The CDR3 is 14 amino acids. Germline V gene lookup returns CDR1 LGHDT and CDR2 YNNKEL (reference sequence). Trimming at V came to 7 bases and at J to 3 bases, leaving 5 bases not matched to a gene. CDR3 in amino acids: CASTTGTGGYEQYF. DNA of the CDR3: TGTGCCAGCACCACCGGGACAGGGGGCTACGAGCAGTACTTC.

The J gene is TRBJ1-1, the V gene TRBV11-2; D gene ambiguous. CDR1 is SGHAT, CDR2 FQNNGV, per germline. CDR3 length equals 15 residues. The germline V and J ends were trimmed by 1 base and 3 bases, with 12 bases remaining between them. The CDR3 protein is CASSLGGSGYTEAFF. The CDR3 DNA reads TGTGCCAGCAGCTTAGGAGGTTCGGGTTACACTGAAGCTTTCTTT.

V usage is TRBV24-1 and J usage is TRBJ2-5; D gene unclear. There are 9 residues in the CDR3. V lost 9 bases and J lost 5, with 3 bases in between. Germline lookup yields CDR1 KGHDR and CDR2 SFDVKD. CDR3 residues: CATGETQYF. CDR3 DNA: TGTGCCACCGGGGAGACCCAGTACTTC.

In this sample, this clonotype turned up many times. The J gene is TRBJ2-7, the V gene TRBV29-1; the D gene is possibly TRBD2 (6 bases). CDR3 length: 16 amino acids. CDR1 and CDR2 from the germline V gene are SQVTM and ANQGSEA. V gave up 3 bases and J gave up 6 bases, with 24 bases separating them. The CDR3 coding sequence is TGCAGCGTTGAGGGACTCCCCGGGATCCCAGTCCCCGAGCAGTACTTC. Translated, it gives CSVEGLPGIPVPEQYF.

This clonotype was counted a few times. One base away lies a much larger clone, so this may be a sequencing read error. The chain uses TRBV12-3 or TRBV12-4 and TRBJ2-2; maybe TRBD2 (5 bases). The CDR3 runs 13 residues. In DNA, the CDR3 is TGTGCCAGCAGTTTAGGGGTAACCGGGGAGCTGCTTTTT. Encoded protein: CASSLGVTGELLF.

This clonotype was counted at least ten times. V and J are TRBV28 and TRBJ2-7; the match to TRBD1 covers 9 bases. Germline loops: CDR1 MDHEN, CDR2 SYDVKM. Trimming removed 6 bases from V and 2 bases from J; junction bases left unmatched: 2. This CDR3 is built from 13 residues. The CDR3 region is CASRTGGTYEQYF. The CDR3 DNA reads as TGTGCCAGCAGGACAGGGGGGACCTACGAGCAGTACTTC.

This clonotype came up a few times. The chain recombines TRBV3-1 with TRBJ2-7, with 7 bases aligning to TRBD2. This CDR3 has 16 residues. J gave up 4 bases and V 1 base, and 10 bases lay outside the gene matches. The V gene's germline CDR1 is LGHDT and CDR2 YNNKEL (reference sequence). CDR3 bases: TGTGCCAGCAGCCAAGGCATCGGGCGGGAGAGGTACGAGCAGTACTTC. Protein product: CASSQGIGRERYEQYF.

This clonotype came up many times. This chain joins TRBV28 and TRBJ1-5; D is ambiguous. Germline assignment: CDR1 MDHEN and CDR2 SYDVKM. CDR3 length: 14 amino acids. The germline V and J ends were trimmed by 4 bases and 1 base, with 8 bases remaining between them. As DNA, the CDR3 is TGTGCCAGCAGTTCCCCGTCGAGCAATCAGCCCCAGCATTTT. As protein: CASSSPSSNQPQHF.